This T cell receptor beta chain derives from a study of blood T cell repertoires in COVID-19. Study-level information: Acute and convalescent COVID-19 specimens originated in the United States, Italy and Spain. The analysed material was cDNA or gDNA that came from T cells, B-cell-depleted T cells, or PBMCs.

While infection was still active, Seattle patients were enrolled and then followed longitudinally. As originally analysed: From reference gene primer amplification, estimates of nucleated cell counts were derived. The data were produced by immunoSEQ multiplex PCR, yet TCRdb's version contains in-frame clones alone and is incomplete. The D gene and trimming were derived from the DNA, and the V and J assignments and clone size from that table. Here the sample spans around 300,000 clones, 91% being singletons. The germline CDR1 and CDR2 sequences are MDHEN and SYDVKM. The V gene end was trimmed by 4 bases and the J gene end by 4 bases; junction bases not matched to a gene: 9. This CDR3 has 15 amino acids.

The chain recombines TRBV28 with TRBJ1-1; 7 bases match TRBD1. The sequence derives from a woman aged 30 to 39 with COVID-19, enrolled during active disease. The sample taken for sequencing was peripheral blood. CDR3 DNA: TGTGCCAGCAGTTCCCTTCGACAGGGACCCACTGAAGCTTTCTTT. Its protein is CASSSLRQGPTEAFF. Together with reference TRBV28 and TRBJ1-1, the CDR3 gives the full variable domain: DVKVTQSSRYLVKRTGEKVFLECVQDMDHENMFWYRQDPGLGLRLIYFSYDVKMKEKGDIPEGYSVSREKKERFSLILESASTNQTSMYLCASSSLRQGPTEAFFGQGTRLTVV.